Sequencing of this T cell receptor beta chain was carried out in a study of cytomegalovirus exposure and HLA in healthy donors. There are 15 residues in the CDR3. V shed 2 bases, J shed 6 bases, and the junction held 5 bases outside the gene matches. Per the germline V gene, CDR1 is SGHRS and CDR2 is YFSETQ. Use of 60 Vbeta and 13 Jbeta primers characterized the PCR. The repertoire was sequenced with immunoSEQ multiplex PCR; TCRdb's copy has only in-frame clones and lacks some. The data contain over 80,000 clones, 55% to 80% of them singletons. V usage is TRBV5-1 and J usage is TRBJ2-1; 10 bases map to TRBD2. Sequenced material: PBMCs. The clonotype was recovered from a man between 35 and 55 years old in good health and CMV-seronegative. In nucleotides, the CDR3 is TGCGCCAGCAGCTTCCAGCGGGGGGGCGTCAATGAGCAGTTCTTC. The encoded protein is CASSFQRGGVNEQFF.